These T cell receptor beta chains were read from a single sample in a study of blood T cell repertoires in COVID-19. Assay used: immunoSEQ multiplex PCR; TCRdb lists only in-frame clones, some missing. Among about 120,000 clones listed, approximately 83% were seen once. Material for sequencing was peripheral blood. These receptor sequences come from a woman of 80 years or more with acute or convalescent COVID-19. CDR3s include the opening cysteine and the closing phenylalanine or tryptophan. D genes are given only for firm matches. The size of a clone is reported for some rows only, either as once, few or many, or as a class for expanded clones.

CDR3nt	CDR3aa	j_gene	d_gene	v_gene	abundance
TGTGCCAGCAGTTTACAGGGTTATAATTCACCCCTCCACTTT	CASSLQGYNSPLHF	TRBJ1-6	.	TRBV28	few
TGTGCCAGCAGTTACGCCTATAGCAATCAGCCCCAGCATTTT	CASSYAYSNQPQHF	TRBJ1-5	.	TRBV6-2/TRBV6-3	.
TGTGCCAGCAGCTCCTTAGACAGGGATGGCTACACCTTC	CASSSLDRDGYTF	TRBJ1-2	TRBD1	TRBV7-3	.
TGTGCCAGCAGCCCGACAGGTCTGGTCTATGGCTACACCTTC	CASSPTGLVYGYTF	TRBJ1-2	.	TRBV6-1	once
TGTGCCAGCAGCCCGACAGGGAACACTGAAGCTTTCTTT	CASSPTGNTEAFF	TRBJ1-1	.	TRBV4-2	.
TGTGCCAGCAGCCCTCGAAGAGCGGCGCACGGATCACCCCTCCACTTT	CASSPRRAAHGSPLHF	TRBJ1-6	.	TRBV3-1/TRBV3-2	few
TGTGCCAGCAGTCCGTCTACAGTGATTGGAAACACCATATATTTT	CASSPSTVIGNTIYF	TRBJ1-3	.	TRBV6-5	.
TGTGCCAGCAGAGAACAGGCCCTCGGAGGGTCACCCCTCCACTTT	CASREQALGGSPLHF	TRBJ1-6	.	TRBV28	.
TGTGCCAGCAGCCTTGAGGACAGAAGTCAGCCCCAGCATTTT	CASSLEDRSQPQHF	TRBJ1-5	.	TRBV9	.
TGTGCCAGCGCCTTGGCAGGGTCTAACTATGGCTACACCTTC	CASALAGSNYGYTF	TRBJ1-2	.	TRBV18	.
TGTGCCAGCAGCCAGTATCGCTCTGGGCTAAACTATGGCTACACCTTC	CASSQYRSGLNYGYTF	TRBJ1-2	.	TRBV9	.
TGCGCCAGTTTGCCGGGACAGGGTGGAAATGGAAACACCATATATTTT	CASLPGQGGNGNTIYF	TRBJ1-3	TRBD1	TRBV10-2	.
TGTGCCAGCAGCCCTCGGGGTGCCTATGGCTACACCTTC	CASSPRGAYGYTF	TRBJ1-2	.	TRBV12-3/TRBV12-4	.
TGTGCCAGCAGCTCATCCACAGATACGCAGTATTTT	CASSSSTDTQYF	TRBJ2-3	.	TRBV7-3	.
TGCAGCGCGCGGGGGGACACCCATGAAAAACTGTTTTTT	CSARGDTHEKLFF	TRBJ1-4	.	TRBV29-1	.
TGTGCCAGCAGCTTCAGAGGGGGCAGTTATAATTCACCCCTCCACTTT	CASSFRGGSYNSPLHF	TRBJ1-6	TRBD1	TRBV7-2	.
TGTGCCAGCAGCCAAGCGGGCACCGGGGAGCTGTTTTTT	CASSQAGTGELFF	TRBJ2-2	.	TRBV4-2	.
TGTGCCAGCAGCTTAGCGGGCCGGGGGACAGCTGGAAACGCTGAAGCTTTCTTT	CASSLAGRGTAGNAEAFF	TRBJ1-1	TRBD1	TRBV7-2	.
TGTGCCAGCAGTTCTAGACAGGGCCTGGCCGGGGAGCTGTTTTTT	CASSSRQGLAGELFF	TRBJ2-2	TRBD1	TRBV6-5	once
TGCGCCAGCAGCGAAGGAGGACAGGGGAACTATGGCTACACCTTC	CASSEGGQGNYGYTF	TRBJ1-2	TRBD1	TRBV10-2	.
TGTGCCAGCAGTTTTTGGGGGACAGGGCAGCTCAATGAGCAGTTCTTC	CASSFWGTGQLNEQFF	TRBJ2-1	TRBD1	TRBV28	.
TGTGCCAGCAGGCAAGGCAGGGTAACTAATGAAAAACTGTTTTTT	CASRQGRVTNEKLFF	TRBJ1-4	.	TRBV28	.
TGTGCCAGCAGCTTTTTCGGGGACAGCACTGAAGCTTTCTTT	CASSFFGDSTEAFF	TRBJ1-1	TRBD1	TRBV5-4	.
TGCGCCAGCAGCCAAGTTCCAGGGAACACCGGGGAGCTGTTTTTT	CASSQVPGNTGELFF	TRBJ2-2	.	TRBV4-1	.
TGTGCCACTTCGCCGGGGGTCGGGGGTGGCTACACCTTC	CATSPGVGGGYTF	TRBJ1-2	.	TRBV19	.
TGTGCCATCAGTGAGCGGGACACTGAAGCTTTCTTT	CAISERDTEAFF	TRBJ1-1	.	TRBV10-3	.
TGTGCCAGCGTCGACCGGGACAGGGTTTATGGCTACACCTTC	CASVDRDRVYGYTF	TRBJ1-2	TRBD1	TRBV6-5	.
TGCGCCAGCAGCCAGGCCGGAGAGGTTCAGCCCCAGCATTTT	CASSQAGEVQPQHF	TRBJ1-5	.	TRBV4-1	once
TGTGCCAGCAGCCCGCGGCGGCGGGGGGGCCAAGATACGCAGTATTTT	CASSPRRRGGQDTQYF	TRBJ2-3	TRBD2	TRBV3-1/TRBV3-2	.
TGTGCCAGCTCAACGACAGGGTACGGAAACACCATATATTTT	CASSTTGYGNTIYF	TRBJ1-3	TRBD1	TRBV18	.
TGCGCCAGCAGCCCGTCGGGCGGGGTGGGCACAGATACGCAGTATTTT	CASSPSGGVGTDTQYF	TRBJ2-3	.	TRBV4-3	.
TGTGCCAGCAGCTTGGCCGTGAGTCCTGAAAAACTGTTTTTT	CASSLAVSPEKLFF	TRBJ1-4	.	TRBV5-4	.
TGTGCCAGTAGTACCCGACAGAACACTGAAGCTTTCTTT	CASSTRQNTEAFF	TRBJ1-1	.	TRBV19	.
TGTGCCAGCAGTGCTCCGGTAAATATGGATCAGCCCCAGCATTTT	CASSAPVNMDQPQHF	TRBJ1-5	.	TRBV2	.
TGTGCCAGCAGTCTGGAGGAGCCTGGCTACACCTTC	CASSLEEPGYTF	TRBJ1-2	.	TRBV2	.
TGTGCCAGCAGTTTAAGGGGGTACTCACCCCTCCACTTT	CASSLRGYSPLHF	TRBJ1-6	.	TRBV7-9	.
TGTGCCAGTAGCAAAGGAGGGAAATACTATGGCTACACCTTC	CASSKGGKYYGYTF	TRBJ1-2	.	TRBV19	few
TGTGCCAGCAGCTTAGGCGGACTAGCGGGGGGGTTCACAGATACGCAGTATTTT	CASSLGGLAGGFTDTQYF	TRBJ2-3	TRBD2	TRBV7-9	.
TGCGCCAGCAGTGGGGACAGGGGGCGCTACGAGCAGTACTTC	CASSGDRGRYEQYF	TRBJ2-7	TRBD1	TRBV10-1	.
TGTGCCAGTACCAAGCCTAACAGGGACACTGAAGCTTTCTTT	CASTKPNRDTEAFF	TRBJ1-1	.	TRBV19	.
TGCGCCAGCAGCCAATCTGAGTTAGCTAACTATGGCTACACCTTC	CASSQSELANYGYTF	TRBJ1-2	.	TRBV4-1	.
TGCGCCAGCAGCTTGGATGGACAGGGGTTTATCTATGGCTACACCTTC	CASSLDGQGFIYGYTF	TRBJ1-2	TRBD1	TRBV5-1	.
TGTGCCACCAGCAGAGATATGGACAGGATTACTGGAAACACCATATATTTT	CATSRDMDRITGNTIYF	TRBJ1-3	TRBD1	TRBV15	.
TGCGCCAGCAGCGTTAGCGGGGGGGCATACAATGAGCAGTTCTTC	CASSVSGGAYNEQFF	TRBJ2-1	TRBD2	TRBV5-1	.
TGTGCCAGCTCACTCCGTACAGGGTTTGGGGCCTATGGCTACACCTTC	CASSLRTGFGAYGYTF	TRBJ1-2	.	TRBV18	.
TGTGCCAGCAGCCGGGACAGGGTTTTGTTTTTT	CASSRDRVLFF	TRBJ1-4	TRBD1	TRBV28	.
TGTGCCATCAGTGAATCAGGGGGCTACGAGCAGTACTTC	CAISESGGYEQYF	TRBJ2-7	TRBD1	TRBV10-3	.
TGTGCCAGCACGATGCGGGTGGAGGGTGGCTACACCTTC	CASTMRVEGGYTF	TRBJ1-2	.	TRBV12-3/TRBV12-4	.
TGCGCCAGCAGCCAAGAACCACAACGGGGGGACGAGCAGTACTTC	CASSQEPQRGDEQYF	TRBJ2-7	TRBD2	TRBV4-1	.
TGTGCCAGCAGTTACTCCAGGAATTATGGCTACACCTTC	CASSYSRNYGYTF	TRBJ1-2	.	TRBV6-5	.
TGCGCCAGCAGCCTAGGACAGGGGATCTACGGCTACACCTTC	CASSLGQGIYGYTF	TRBJ1-2	TRBD1	TRBV4-3	.
TGCGCCAGCAGCTCCACCGCTAGCGGGGGGGCCCTGGATACGCAGTATTTT	CASSSTASGGALDTQYF	TRBJ2-3	TRBD2	TRBV5-1	.
TGTGCCAGCAGCTCGGGGACTCCTAATGAAAAACTGTTTTTT	CASSSGTPNEKLFF	TRBJ1-4	.	TRBV7-9	.
TGTGCCAGCACGCCGGCAGGGGCCAGCACCGGGGAGCTGTTTTTT	CASTPAGASTGELFF	TRBJ2-2	.	TRBV9	few
TGTGCCAGCAGCCTACACGGCGGACAGGGCTGGGACAATCAGCCCCAGCATTTT	CASSLHGGQGWDNQPQHF	TRBJ1-5	.	TRBV21-1	once
TGTGCCACCTCACCGGGGGGCTACACCTTC	CATSPGGYTF	TRBJ1-2	.	TRBV28	.
TGCAGTGCTATCCTTTACTCAGGGCACACCTTC	CSAILYSGHTF	TRBJ1-2	.	TRBV20-1	.